Listed here are 2 T cell receptor beta chains from one sample, sequenced in a study of T cell repertoires in cytomegalovirus infection. TCRdb used MiXCR to reprocess the reads, holding one entry per CDR3 protein. The sample holds 650,000 to 900,000 distinct CDR3 sequences, 30% to 35% seen once. Their recognized antigens are unknown. Source: cultured CD8+ T cells from PBMCs, taken from culture after CMV antigen stimulation. Receptor source: a human donor in good health (CMV status not recorded). Some clones in this sample may be carry-over from other donors' samples.

The chain couples TRBV27 to TRBJ1-5, with D unresolved. V shed 0 bases and J shed 6 bases, with 6 bases lying between them. Looked up from germline, CDR1 is MNHEY and CDR2 is SMNVEV (reference sequence). The CDR3 totals 13 residues. In DNA, the CDR3 is TGTGCCAGCAGTTTATCGACCGGTCAGCCCCAGCATTTT. It yields the protein CASSLSTGQPQHF.

This clonotype was recorded at least ten times. V is TRBV6-1 and J is TRBJ2-7; D is ambiguous. Germline V gene lookup returns CDR1 MNHNS and CDR2 SASEGT. Between the trimmed V and J ends, which lost 0 bases and 4 bases, there was a span of 7 bases. The CDR3 runs 13 residues. The CDR3: CASSEAPIYEQYF. The CDR3, as DNA: TGTGCCAGCAGTGAAGCCCCGATTTACGAGCAGTACTTC.